These 4 T cell receptor beta chains came from one sample sequenced in a study of molecular identifiers for immune sequencing clone quantification. In TCRdb, the PCR reads were re-called with MiXCR into one record per CDR3 protein. The repertoire includes approximately 680,000 distinct CDR3 sequences, about 25% of them detected once, and 0.7% to 0.95% sits in the top ten. Sample: naive CD8+ T cells from blood, with Jurkat cell RNA spiked in. Subset given: FACS-sorted CD8+CD4-CCR7+CD45RA+ naive T cells. Receptor source: a human donor in good health. Some libraries in this study had Jurkat cell RNA spiked in.

This clonotype was recorded a few times. The V call is TRBV11-3, the J call TRBJ2-3; a possible D gene is TRBD1 (6 bases). CDR1 and CDR2 from the germline V gene are SGHNT and YENEEA. V lost 1 base to trimming and J lost 4 bases, with 9 bases between them. The CDR3 covers 14 residues. CDR3 loop: CASSLGTAADTQYF. CDR3 sequence (DNA): TGTGCCAGCAGCTTAGGGACAGCCGCAGATACGCAGTATTTT.

This clonotype was observed at least ten times. J is TRBJ2-3 and V is TRBV2; D ambiguous. The germline V gene has CDR1 SNHLY and CDR2 FYNNEI. The V and J ends lost 1 base and 1 base respectively, with 12 bases between them. The CDR3 is 16 residues long. Here the CDR3 DNA reads TGTGCCAGCAGTGAAGGTCTGTCCTGGGGCACAGATACGCAGTATTTT. Its protein product is CASSEGLSWGTDTQYF. Supplemented by reference TRBV2 and TRBJ2-3, the full variable domain reads EPEVTQTPSHQVTQMGQEVILRCVPISNHLYFYWYRQILGQKVEFLVSFYNNEISEKSEIFDDQFSVERPDGSNFTLKIRSTKLEDSAMYFCASSEGLSWGTDTQYFGPGTRLTVL.

This clonotype was found a few times. This chain's CDR3 is CAWSTGGWGDEQYF. CDR3 in DNA: TGTGCCTGGAGTACCGGCGGGTGGGGGGACGAGCAGTACTTC. The chain is built from TRBV30 and TRBJ2-7; a weak D match, TRBD2 (6 bases). Between the trimmed V and J ends, which lost 2 bases and 5 bases, there was a span of 16 bases. The CDR3 has 14 amino acids. Germline V gene sequence: CDR1 GTSNPN, CDR2 SVGIG (reference sequence).

In the case of this clonotype: This clone may be a read error of a much larger clone one base away. V gene TRBV30 combines with J gene TRBJ2-7; 8 bases are a match to TRBD2. CDR1 and CDR2 from the germline V gene are GTSNPN and SVGIG (reference sequence). CDR3 size: 13 residues. The CDR3 bases are TGTACCTGGAGCTCTAGCGGGCCATACGAGCAGTACTTC. As protein: CTWSSSGPYEQYF. The whole variable domain, remainder taken from reference TRBV30 and TRBJ2-7, is SQTIHQWPATLVQPVGSPLSLECTVEGTSNPNLYWYRQAAGRGLQLLFYSVGIGQISSEVPQNLSASRPQDRQFILSSKKLLLSDSGFYLCTWSSSGPYEQYFGPGTRLTVT.